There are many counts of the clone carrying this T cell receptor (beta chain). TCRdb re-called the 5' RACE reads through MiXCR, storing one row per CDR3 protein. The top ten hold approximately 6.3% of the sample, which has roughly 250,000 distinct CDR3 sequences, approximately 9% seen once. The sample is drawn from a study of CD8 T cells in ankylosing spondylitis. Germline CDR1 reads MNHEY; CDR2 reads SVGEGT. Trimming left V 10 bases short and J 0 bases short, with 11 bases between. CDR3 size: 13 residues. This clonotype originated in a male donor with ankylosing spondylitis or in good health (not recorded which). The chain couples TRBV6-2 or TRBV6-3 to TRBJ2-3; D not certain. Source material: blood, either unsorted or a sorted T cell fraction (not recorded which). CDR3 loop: CATARTSTDTQYF. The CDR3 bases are TGTGCCACCGCACGTACTAGCACAGATACGCAGTATTTT.